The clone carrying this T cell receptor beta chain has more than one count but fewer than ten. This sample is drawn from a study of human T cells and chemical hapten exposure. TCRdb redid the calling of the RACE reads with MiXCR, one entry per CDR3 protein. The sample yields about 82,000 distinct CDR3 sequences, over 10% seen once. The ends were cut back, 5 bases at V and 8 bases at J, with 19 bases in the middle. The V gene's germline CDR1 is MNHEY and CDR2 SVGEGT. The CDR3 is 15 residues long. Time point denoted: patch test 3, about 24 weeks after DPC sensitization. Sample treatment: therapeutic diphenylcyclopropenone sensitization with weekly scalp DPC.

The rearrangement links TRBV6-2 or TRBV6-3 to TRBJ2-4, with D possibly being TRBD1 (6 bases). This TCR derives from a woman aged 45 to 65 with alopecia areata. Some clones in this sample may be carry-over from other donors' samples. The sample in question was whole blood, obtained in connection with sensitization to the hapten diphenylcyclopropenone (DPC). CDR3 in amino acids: CASSPGHRLSDIQYF. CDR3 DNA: TGTGCCAGCAGTCCGGGACACCGGTTATCGGACATTCAGTACTTC.